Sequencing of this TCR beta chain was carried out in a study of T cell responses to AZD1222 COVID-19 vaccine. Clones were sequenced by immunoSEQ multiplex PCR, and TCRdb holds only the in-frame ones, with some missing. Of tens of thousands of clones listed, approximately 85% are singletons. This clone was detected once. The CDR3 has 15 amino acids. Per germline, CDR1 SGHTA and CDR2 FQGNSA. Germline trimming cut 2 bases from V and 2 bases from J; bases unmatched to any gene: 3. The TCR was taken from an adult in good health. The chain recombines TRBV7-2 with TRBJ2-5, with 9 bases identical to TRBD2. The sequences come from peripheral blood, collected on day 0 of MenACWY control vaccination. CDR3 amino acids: CASSLPSGTQETQYF. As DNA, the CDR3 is TGTGCCAGCAGCTTACCTAGCGGGACACAAGAGACCCAGTACTTC.